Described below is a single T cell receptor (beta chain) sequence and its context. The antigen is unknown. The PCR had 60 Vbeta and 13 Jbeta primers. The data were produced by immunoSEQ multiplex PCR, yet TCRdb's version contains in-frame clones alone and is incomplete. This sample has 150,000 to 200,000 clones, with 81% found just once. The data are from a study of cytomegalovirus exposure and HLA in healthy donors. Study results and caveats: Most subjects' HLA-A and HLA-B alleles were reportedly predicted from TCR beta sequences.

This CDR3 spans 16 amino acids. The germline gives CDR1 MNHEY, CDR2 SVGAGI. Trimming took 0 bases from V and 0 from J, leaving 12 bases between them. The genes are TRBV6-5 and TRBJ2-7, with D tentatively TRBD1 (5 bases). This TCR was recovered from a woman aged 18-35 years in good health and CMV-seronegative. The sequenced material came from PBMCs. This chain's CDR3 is CASSYSFTGLSYEQYF. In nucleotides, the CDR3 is TGTGCCAGCAGTTACTCTTTTACAGGCCTCTCCTACGAGCAGTACTTC.